This TCR beta chain comes out of a study of cytomegalovirus exposure and HLA in healthy donors. Amplification used 60 Vbeta primers and 13 Jbeta primers. Repertoires were generated with immunoSEQ multiplex PCR, while TCRdb's copy carries only in-frame clones and drops some. There are approximately 73,000 clones in the sample; around 60% occur only once, and around 6% lies in the top ten. The sample holds a few counts of this clone. The source material was PBMCs. The source of this sequence is a man aged 25 to 40 in good health and CMV-seropositive.

The CDR3 protein is CASSRGLAGSPDTQYF. In nucleotides, the CDR3 is TGTGCCAGTAGTAGGGGACTAGCGGGAAGCCCAGATACGCAGTATTTT. The genes are TRBV19 and TRBJ2-3; 13 bases line up with TRBD2. Germline CDR1 is LNHDA and CDR2 is SQIVND (reference sequence). The length of the CDR3 is 16 residues. The V and J ends lost 4 bases and 4 bases, in that order; junction bases with no gene match: 5. The full variable domain, in which reference TRBV19 and TRBJ2-3 provide the parts outside the CDR3, is DGGITQSPKYLFRKEGQNVTLSCEQNLNHDAMYWYRQDPGQGLRLIYYSQIVNDFQKGDIAEGYSVSREKKESFPLTVTSAQKNPTAFYLCASSRGLAGSPDTQYFGPGTRLTVL.